This T cell receptor beta chain is from a study of cytomegalovirus exposure and HLA in healthy donors. General study results and limits: Cytomegalovirus-associated TCR beta chains were listed, numbering some 150. First-cohort TCR clusters tended to co-occur in the roughly 130 validation repertoires, a later analysis found.

Sequencing used immunoSEQ multiplex PCR; TCRdb keeps in-frame clones, though not all of them. The table records about 73,000 clones, approximately 95% of them present only once. With regard to this clone: The antigen is unknown.

The donors belonged to the roughly 110-subject validation cohort, separate from the approximately 700-subject first cohort. The receptor's source is a man younger than 35 in good health and CMV-seronegative. The sample taken for sequencing was PBMCs.

The CDR3 here is CASSRDSSSNQPQHF. CDR3 nucleotide sequence: TGTGCCAGCAGCCGGGATTCTTCAAGCAATCAGCCCCAGCATTTT. The chain couples TRBV7-9 to TRBJ1-5; D gene ambiguous. V was trimmed by 5 bases and J by 1 base, leaving 12 bases between them. The CDR3 extends over 15 amino acids. The germline CDR1 and CDR2 sequences are SEHNR and FQNEAQ (reference sequence).